This T cell receptor beta chain was captured in a study of blood T cell repertoires in COVID-19. Study in general: Sources were T cells, B-cell-depleted T cells, or PBMCs; the material itself was cDNA or gDNA.

In Seattle, patients joined the study during active infection and were tracked longitudinally. Authors' analysis steps: Amplification of reference gene primers provided the estimated nucleated cell counts. The data were produced by immunoSEQ multiplex PCR, yet TCRdb's version contains in-frame clones alone and is incomplete. That table supplies the V and J calls and clone size; D and trimming were determined from the DNA. The sample holds fewer than 450,000 clones, 88% seen once. This CDR3 comprises 18 residues. The rearrangement uses TRBV21-1 and TRBJ1-3; the DNA was not compared with TRBD1, the D call given in the table. TRBV21-1 is termed a pseudogene. This TCR derives from a woman aged 65 to 85 with COVID-19, enrolled during active disease. Sequencing was performed on peripheral blood. The CDR3 is CASSKASGTGCSGNTIYF. CDR3 sequence (DNA): TGTGCCAGCAGCAAAGCTTCAGGGACAGGGTGCTCTGGAAACACCATATATTTT.